The T cell receptor (beta chain) described here comes from a study of blood T cell repertoires in COVID-19. The overall study: Samples came from the United States, Italy and Spain, spanning acute and convalescent COVID-19. The cDNA or gDNA used as material had been derived from T cells, B-cell-depleted T cells, or PBMCs.

Germline V gene sequence: CDR1 MNHEY, CDR2 SVGAGI. The CDR3 length is 12 residues. V was trimmed by 7 bases and J by 2 bases, leaving 8 bases between them. In the source study's methods: How many nucleated cells were present was estimated from reference gene primer amplification. Generated by immunoSEQ multiplex PCR, the TCRdb table keeps only in-frame clones and is missing some. That table furnishes V, J and clone size, whereas the DNA furnished D and trimming. The table lists just over 80,000 clones, around 86% of them singletons. This TCR was sampled from a man at least 80 years old with acute or convalescent COVID-19. The rearrangement uses TRBV6-5 and TRBJ1-1, with D possibly being TRBD1 (6 bases). Sample: peripheral blood. The CDR3 region is CASIRGNTEAFF. As DNA, the CDR3 is TGTGCCAGCATCAGGGGAAACACTGAAGCTTTCTTT.